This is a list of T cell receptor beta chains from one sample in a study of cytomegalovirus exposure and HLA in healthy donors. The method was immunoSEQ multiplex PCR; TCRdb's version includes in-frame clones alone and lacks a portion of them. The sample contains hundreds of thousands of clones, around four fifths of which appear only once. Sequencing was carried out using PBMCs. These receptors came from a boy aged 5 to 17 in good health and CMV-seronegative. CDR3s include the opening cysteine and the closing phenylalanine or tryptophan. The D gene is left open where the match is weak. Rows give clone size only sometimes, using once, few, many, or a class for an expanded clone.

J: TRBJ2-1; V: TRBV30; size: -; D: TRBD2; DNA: TGTGCCTGGAGAAGGCTAGCGGGAGAGGGAAAGAACAATGAGCAGTTCTTC; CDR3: CAWRRLAGEGKNNEQFF
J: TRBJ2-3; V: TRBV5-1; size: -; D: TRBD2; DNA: TGCGCCAGCAGCCAATTAACGACTAGCAGCACAGATACGCAGTATTTT; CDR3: CASSQLTTSSTDTQYF
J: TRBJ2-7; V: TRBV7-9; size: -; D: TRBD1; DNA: TGTGCCAGCAGCCCGGCCGGGACAGGGACCGAGCAGTACTTC; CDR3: CASSPAGTGTEQYF
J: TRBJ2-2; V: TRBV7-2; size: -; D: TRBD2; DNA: TGTGCCAGCACCCGCAGCGGGGGGGCGTCCGGGGAGCTGTTTTTT; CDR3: CASTRSGGASGELFF
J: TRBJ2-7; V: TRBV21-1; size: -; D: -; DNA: TGTGCCAGCAGCTCCCAGCGGGAGGTAAGCTACGAGCAGTACTTC; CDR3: CASSSQREVSYEQYF
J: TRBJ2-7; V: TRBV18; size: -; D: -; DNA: TGTGCCAGCTCACCATCAGGGTTATTTGACGAGCAGTACTTC; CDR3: CASSPSGLFDEQYF
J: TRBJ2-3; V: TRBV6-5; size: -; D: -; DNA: TGTGCCAGCAGTCTAGACAGGCGTGCCACAGATACGCAGTATTTT; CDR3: CASSLDRRATDTQYF
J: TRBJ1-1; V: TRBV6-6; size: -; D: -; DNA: TGTGCCAGCAGTTCAGGGGAGGGGGAGGGCACTGAAGCTTTCTTT; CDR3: CASSSGEGEGTEAFF
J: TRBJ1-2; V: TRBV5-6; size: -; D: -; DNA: TGTGCCAGCAGCTTGGTGGGGGCGTTTGGCTACACCTTC; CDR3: CASSLVGAFGYTF
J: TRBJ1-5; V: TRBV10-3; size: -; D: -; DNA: TGTGCCATCAGTGAGTCAATGAGGTATAGCAATCAGCCCCAGCATTTT; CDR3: CAISESMRYSNQPQHF
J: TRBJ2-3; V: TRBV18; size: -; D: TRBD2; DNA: TGTGCCAGCTCGCCCATCCTTAGCGGGATCACAGATACGCAGTATTTT; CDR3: CASSPILSGITDTQYF
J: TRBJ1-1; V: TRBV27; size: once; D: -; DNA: TGTGCCAGCAGCCACAGGGAAAGGGACACTGAAGCTTTCTTT; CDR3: CASSHRERDTEAFF
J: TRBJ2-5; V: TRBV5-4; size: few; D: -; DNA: TGTGCCAGCAGCGAGGTATCCGGGGAGACCCAGTACTTC; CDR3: CASSEVSGETQYF
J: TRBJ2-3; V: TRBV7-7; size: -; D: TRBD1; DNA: TGTGCTAGCAGCCAGACAGGGAGCACAGATACGCAGTATTTT; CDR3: CASSQTGSTDTQYF
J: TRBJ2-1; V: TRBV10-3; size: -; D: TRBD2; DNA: TGTGCCATCAACGACGGGGGGGCCGGTATGTACAATGAGCAGTTCTTC; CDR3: CAINDGGAGMYNEQFF